Listed here are 27 T cell receptor beta chains from one sample, sequenced in a study of blood T cell repertoires in COVID-19. Clones were sequenced by immunoSEQ multiplex PCR, and TCRdb holds only the in-frame ones, with some missing. The sample has over 65,000 clones, around four fifths seen once. Specimen: peripheral blood. These receptors all come from a man aged 80 or over with active or convalescent COVID-19.

The rearrangement joins TRBV19 to TRBJ2-1; 12 bases match TRBD2. CDR3 length equals 17 residues. The J segment lost 8 bases and the V segment lost 1 base, leaving 9 bases of the junction unmatched. From germline, CDR1 is LNHDA and CDR2 SQIVND (reference sequence). Written as DNA, the CDR3 is TGTGCCAGTAGTATAGTGTTAACTAGCGGGGGGCAGGATGAGCAGTTCTTC. Its translation: CASSIVLTSGGQDEQFF.

This sequence joins TRBV3-1 (or the pseudogene TRBV3-2) and TRBJ1-2, with D perhaps matching TRBD1 (6 bases). The CDR3 covers 13 residues. Trimming pared 4 bases from V and 8 bases from J, leaving 14 bases between. Germline V gene sequence: CDR1 LGHDT, CDR2 YNNKEL (reference sequence). The CDR3 sequence is CASSPGGGPGYTF. The CDR3 coding sequence is TGTGCCAGCAGCCCGGGCGGGGGGCCGGGCTACACCTTC.

The chain combines TRBV7-9 with TRBJ1-1; D possibly corresponds to TRBD1 (6 bases). The CDR3 has 14 residues. V was shortened by 5 bases and J by 0 bases, with 10 bases between the two germline ends. Germline loops: CDR1 SEHNR, CDR2 FQNEAQ (reference sequence). The CDR3 here is CASSQQGLNTEAFF. In nucleotides, the CDR3 is TGTGCCAGCAGCCAACAGGGCCTGAACACTGAAGCTTTCTTT.

The rearrangement joins TRBV24-1 to TRBJ1-2; D uncertain. Germline lookup yields CDR1 KGHDR and CDR2 SFDVKD. This CDR3 spans 13 amino acids. The V and J ends lost 2 bases and 7 bases respectively, with 10 bases between them. The CDR3: CATSDSGLVGYTF. The CDR3 DNA sequence: TGTGCCACCAGTGATTCAGGTCTCGTTGGCTACACCTTC.

This chain connects TRBV7-2 to TRBJ2-2, with D tentatively TRBD1 (6 bases). The CDR3 covers 16 residues. The germline V and J ends were trimmed by 6 bases and 3 bases, with 17 bases remaining between them. CDR1 and CDR2 from the germline V gene are SGHTA and FQGNSA. The CDR3 region is CASREQVTGYTGELFF. For the CDR3, the DNA is TGTGCCAGCAGGGAACAGGTGACAGGATACACCGGGGAGCTGTTTTTT.

The chain carries TRBV19 and TRBJ1-4, with D possibly being TRBD1 (5 bases). Per germline, CDR1 LNHDA and CDR2 SQIVND (reference sequence). Trimming removed 4 bases at V and 0 bases at J, with 12 bases between. The CDR3 loop spans 16 amino acids. CDR3 amino acids: CASSRSREATNEKLFF. The CDR3 DNA follows: TGTGCCAGTAGTAGGTCCAGGGAGGCAACTAATGAAAAACTGTTTTTT.

V is TRBV19 and J is TRBJ2-2; a weak D match, TRBD1 (6 bases). Germline V gives CDR1 LNHDA, CDR2 SQIVND (reference sequence). Trimming cost V 7 bases and J 1 base, with 13 bases left between them. The CDR3 is 15 amino acids. CDR3 DNA: TGTGCCAGTACCATTCAGGACAGGAACACCGGGGAGCTGTTTTTT. Translated: CASTIQDRNTGELFF. The full variable domain, completed using reference TRBV19 and TRBJ2-2, is DGGITQSPKYLFRKEGQNVTLSCEQNLNHDAMYWYRQDPGQGLRLIYYSQIVNDFQKGDIAEGYSVSREKKESFPLTVTSAQKNPTAFYLCASTIQDRNTGELFFGEGSRLTVL.

The count of this clone is one. This chain uses TRBV18 with TRBJ1-1; D is unclear. V dropped 3 bases and J dropped 0 bases, with 8 bases sitting between them. In germline, CDR1 is KGHSH, CDR2 LQKENI. The length of the CDR3 is 14 residues. The CDR3 coding sequence is TGTGCCAGCTCACCCACCGGAGTGAACACTGAAGCTTTCTTT. Its translation is CASSPTGVNTEAFF.

This clone has just a few counts. This rearrangement joins TRBV24-1 to TRBJ1-2; D ambiguous. From germline, CDR1 is KGHDR and CDR2 SFDVKD. V was pared by 2 bases and J by 3 bases, with 9 bases between. The CDR3 contains 14 residues. The DNA for the CDR3 is TGTGCCACCAGTGATTCCTCAGATGACTATGGCTACACCTTC. Amino acid sequence: CATSDSSDDYGYTF.

J is TRBJ1-2 and V is TRBV28; 7 bases are shared with TRBD1. Germline V gives CDR1 MDHEN, CDR2 SYDVKM. The junction had 5 bases not matched to a gene; V was cut back by 10 bases and J by 6 bases. The CDR3 has 11 residues. CDR3 nucleotides: TGTGCCACGTACAGGGGCCATGGCTACACCTTC. It yields the protein CATYRGHGYTF.

The rearrangement uses TRBV28 and TRBJ1-4; D is uncertain. V lost 5 bases to trimming and J lost 0 bases, with 10 bases between them. CDR1 and CDR2 (germline): MDHEN, SYDVKM. This CDR3 has 15 amino acids. As DNA, the CDR3 is TGTGCCAGCAGTCTCCGAGAAGCAACTAATGAAAAACTGTTTTTT. Translation gives CASSLREATNEKLFF.

CDR3 in DNA: TGTGCCAGCAGTTTAGCATCGGGGTTCGGCACCTTC. Its translation is CASSLASGFGTF. The rearrangement links TRBV12-3 or TRBV12-4 to TRBJ1-2; no firm D call. V lost 0 bases and J lost 13, with 12 bases in between. CDR3 length: 12 residues.

The genes are TRBV19 and TRBJ2-2; 7 bases match TRBD1. The CDR3 is made up of 18 amino acids. V shed 3 bases, J shed 0 bases, and the junction held 10 bases outside the gene matches. In germline, CDR1 is LNHDA, CDR2 SQIVND (reference sequence). CDR3 residues: CASSITGTDFTNTGELFF. CDR3 sequence (DNA): TGTGCCAGTAGTATCACCGGGACAGATTTTACGAACACCGGGGAGCTGTTTTTT.

The rearrangement links TRBV16 to TRBJ2-7; the D is unclear. V was cut by 3 bases and J by 5 bases, with 14 bases left in between. This CDR3 is built from 14 residues. Germline V gives CDR1 KGHSY, CDR2 FQNENV. The CDR3 DNA sequence: TGTGCCAGCAGCCACATTGCAGGTTTCAACGAGCAGTACGTC. Translated, it gives CASSHIAGFNEQYV.

The chain recombines TRBV16 with TRBJ1-5, with D uncertain. The CDR3 loop spans 13 amino acids. With 0 bases removed from V and 9 bases from J, the gap between germline ends came to 9 bases. CDR1 KGHSY and CDR2 FQNENV come from the germline V gene. Here the CDR3 DNA reads TGTGCCAGCAGCCAATCTGGTCGGTCGCCCCAGCATTTT. Its translation is CASSQSGRSPQHF. The full variable domain, its missing parts supplied by reference TRBV16 and TRBJ1-5, is GEEVAQTPKHLVRGEGQKAKLYCAPIKGHSYVFWYQQVLKNEFKFLISFQNENVFDETGMPKERFSAKCLPNSPCSLEIQATKLEDSAVYFCASSQSGRSPQHFGDGTRLSIL.

J is TRBJ1-4 and V is TRBV5-1; a possible D gene is TRBD1 (6 bases). The CDR3 runs 15 residues. Trimming removed 4 bases from V and 7 bases from J, with 17 bases in between. Germline CDR1 and CDR2: SGHRS and YFSETQ. The CDR3 sequence is CASSVDRSGVEKLFF. The CDR3 nucleotides are TGCGCCAGCAGCGTTGACAGGTCGGGCGTTGAAAAACTGTTTTTT.

V is TRBV7-8 and J is TRBJ2-1; 12 bases align to TRBD2. The germline V gene has CDR1 SGHVS and CDR2 FQNEAQ. CDR3 length equals 16 residues. With V trimmed by 0 bases and J by 7 bases, 4 bases remained unmatched. CDR3 bases: TGTGCCAGCAGCTTAGCGGGACTAGCGGGCGGGAATGAGCAGTTCTTC. Translated: CASSLAGLAGGNEQFF.

The V call is TRBV7-9, the J call TRBJ2-5; 10 bases align to TRBD1. V trimming: 0 bases; J trimming: 5 bases; junction bases outside the gene matches: 6. Germline CDR1 and CDR2: SEHNR and FQNEAQ (reference sequence). This CDR3 comprises 16 residues. The CDR3 loop is CASSLALGQGRETQYF. The CDR3 DNA reads as TGTGCCAGCAGCTTAGCCCTGGGACAGGGGAGGGAGACCCAGTACTTC.

The chain is built from TRBV19 and TRBJ2-5, with D unresolved. Germline V gene lookup returns CDR1 LNHDA and CDR2 SQIVND (reference sequence). V gave up 9 bases and J gave up 3 bases, with 5 bases separating them. This CDR3 comprises 10 residues. CDR3 nucleotides: TGTGCCAGAGCCAAAGAGACCCAGTACTTC. Amino acids: CARAKETQYF.

This chain links TRBV20-1 with TRBJ1-2; TRBD1 matches at 10 bases. Per the germline V gene, CDR1 is DFQATT and CDR2 is SNEGSKA (reference sequence). The CDR3 consists of 14 residues. The trim removed 3 bases at V and 8 bases at J, leaving 9 bases unmatched. The CDR3 nucleotides are TGCAGTGCTAGTCGACAGGGGGCTGGTCTCGGCTACACCTTC. Its protein is CSASRQGAGLGYTF.

The chain links TRBV5-4 to TRBJ2-5; D might be TRBD2 (6 bases). Germline CDR1 SGHNT, CDR2 YYREEE (reference sequence). The CDR3 runs to 17 residues. V was trimmed by 2 bases and J by 3 bases, leaving 20 bases between them. CDR3: CASSLLLGGAMEETQYF. CDR3 in DNA: TGTGCCAGCAGCTTACTGTTGGGCGGGGCTATGGAAGAGACCCAGTACTTC. The entire variable domain, with the rest obtained from reference TRBV5-4 and TRBJ2-5, is as follows: ETGVTQSPTHLIKTRGQQVTLRCSSQSGHNTVSWYQQALGQGPQFIFQYYREEENGRGNFPPRFSGLQFPNYSSELNVNALELDDSALYLCASSLLLGGAMEETQYFGPGTRLLVL.

V is TRBV19 and J is TRBJ1-2; D not certain. Between the trimmed V and J ends, which lost 2 bases and 2 bases, there was a span of 6 bases. This CDR3 contains 13 residues. The V gene's germline CDR1 is LNHDA and CDR2 SQIVND (reference sequence). CDR3 in DNA: TGTGCCAGTAGTATAACAGAGAACTATGGCTACACCTTC. Residues: CASSITENYGYTF.

CDR3 in amino acids: CATQEGWNTEAFF. The DNA for the CDR3 is TGCGCCACCCAGGAGGGTTGGAACACTGAAGCTTTCTTT. The chain links TRBV10-1 to TRBJ1-1; D is uncertain. The V gene lost 10 bases and the J gene lost 1 base, with 13 bases spanning the gap. CDR3 length: 13 residues. Germline CDR1 is WNHNN and CDR2 is SYGVQD (reference sequence).

The chain links TRBV5-5 to TRBJ2-1; D remains unclear. V lost 4 bases and J 10 bases, leaving 15 bases between the germline ends. Germline V lookup: CDR1 SGHKS, CDR2 YYEKEE (reference sequence). CDR3 size: 13 residues. The CDR3 region is CASSDLSVDEQFF. The DNA of the CDR3 is TGTGCCAGCAGCGACTTGTCGGTTGACGAGCAGTTCTTC. Full variable domain (outside the CDR3, taken from reference TRBV5-5 and TRBJ2-1): DAGVTQSPTHLIKTRGQQVTLRCSPISGHKSVSWYQQVLGQGPQFIFQYYEKEERGRGNFPDRFSARQFPNYSSELNVNALLLGDSALYLCASSDLSVDEQFFGPGTRLTVL.

The rearrangement uses TRBV4-2 and TRBJ1-2; D gene ambiguous. Trimming removed 0 bases at V and 2 bases at J, with 4 bases between. The germline V gene has CDR1 LGHNA and CDR2 YNFKEQ. The CDR3 totals 13 residues. The chain's CDR3 is CASSQDSNYGYTF. CDR3 coding DNA: TGTGCCAGCAGCCAAGATAGCAACTATGGCTACACCTTC.

The CDR3 protein is CASRAETIKRTNEKLFF. The CDR3 coding sequence is TGTGCCAGCAGGGCGGAGACCATAAAAAGAACTAATGAAAAACTGTTTTTT. The chain combines TRBV11-2 with TRBJ1-4; D gene uncertain. Germline CDR1 and CDR2: SGHAT and FQNNGV. V was shortened by 6 bases and J by 1 base, with 18 bases between the two germline ends. The CDR3 is 17 amino acids.

This sequence joins TRBV6-1 and TRBJ1-5; 10 bases align to TRBD1. The CDR3 totals 16 residues. Germline V gene data show CDR1 as MNHNS and CDR2 as SASEGT. V lost 4 bases to trimming and J lost 3 bases; unmatched junction nucleotides: 6. The CDR3 reads CASSARDRGFNQPQHF. Here the CDR3 DNA reads TGTGCCAGCAGTGCCCGGGACAGGGGCTTCAATCAGCCCCAGCATTTT.